The 24 T cell receptor beta chains reported below all come from one sample, sequenced in a study of blood T cell repertoires in COVID-19 (dated by TCRdb to 2019 to 2021). Library preparation employed the immunoSEQ multiplex PCR assay. TCRdb took this table from immuneACCESS and kept in-frame rearrangements with V and J called. Such tables lack part of the clones; where checked against another copy, unresolved V genes explain under half of the gap, and the rest is unexplained. The sample records 150,000 to 200,000 clones, over 80% of which are singletons. 4.6% of the sample lies in the top ten. The sequenced sample was peripheral blood. These receptors all come from a woman between 50 and 59 years old with acute or convalescent COVID-19.

The CDR3: CASSLQQGASLKLFF. CDR3 DNA: TGTGCCAGCAGTCTTCAACAGGGGGCCTCATTAAAACTGTTTTTT. The V and J genes are TRBV28 and TRBJ1-4, with TRBD1 matching over 9 bases. Unmatched junction bases numbered 11, after V lost 5 bases and J lost 10 bases. This CDR3 spans 15 amino acids. Per germline, CDR1 MDHEN and CDR2 SYDVKM.

The rearrangement uses TRBV23-1 and TRBJ1-2; D might be TRBD1 (6 bases). TRBV23-1 falls under the ORF class, with uncertain function. V was cut by 0 bases and J by 8 bases, with 16 bases left in between. This CDR3 is built from 15 residues. In nucleotides, the CDR3 is TGCGCCAGCAGTCAATCCCGCAGGGGTAATTGCGGCTACACCTTC. It translates to CASSQSRRGNCGYTF.

The chain uses TRBV9 and TRBJ2-2; D is possibly TRBD2 (5 bases). Trimming removed 3 bases at V and 4 bases at J, with 22 bases between. Per germline, CDR1 SGDLS and CDR2 YYNGEE. The CDR3 is made up of 18 amino acids. The CDR3 bases are TGTGCCAGCAGCGCCGGGAAACCTACCTTGTCGGGCACCGGGGAGCTGTTTTTT. Translating it yields CASSAGKPTLSGTGELFF.

In DNA, the CDR3 is TGTGCCAGCAGCTTAGGGAGGCAGGATGAGCAGTTCTTC. Its protein product is CASSLGRQDEQFF. This chain links TRBV7-3 with TRBJ2-1; possibly TRBD2 for D (6 bases). From germline, CDR1 is SGHTA and CDR2 FQGTGA. The length of the CDR3 is 13 residues. The germline V and J ends were trimmed by 2 bases and 8 bases, with 10 bases remaining between them.

This clone was found a few times. This rearrangement joins TRBV19 to TRBJ1-5; D gene ambiguous. The CDR3 runs to 15 residues. V was pared by 8 bases and J by 3 bases, with 17 bases between. Germline lookup yields CDR1 LNHDA and CDR2 SQIVND (reference sequence). This chain's CDR3 is CASHFRADINQPQHF. DNA for the CDR3: TGTGCCAGTCACTTCCGAGCCGACATCAATCAGCCCCAGCATTTT.

The chain joins TRBV29-1 to TRBJ1-2, with TRBD1 matching 10 bases. The CDR3 runs 18 residues. The V segment lost 2 bases and the J segment 5 bases; nucleotides outside the gene matches: 17. CDR1 SQVTM and CDR2 ANQGSEA come from the germline V gene. CDR3 in amino acids: CSVETAPRDRGPEYGYTF. CDR3 DNA: TGCAGCGTTGAAACCGCTCCCCGGGACAGGGGCCCGGAGTATGGCTACACCTTC.

The chain couples TRBV21-1 to TRBJ1-2. TRBV21-1 is termed a pseudogene. The CDR3 is 12 amino acids. The CDR3 DNA is TGTGCCACCAGAAGAGTTAACTATGGCTACACCTTC. This gives the protein CATRRVNYGYTF.

This chain uses TRBV7-2 with TRBJ1-1; D gene unclear. The V gene lost 4 bases and the J gene lost 4 bases, with 7 bases spanning the gap. The CDR3 contains 12 residues. The germline V gene has CDR1 SGHTA and CDR2 FQGNSA. The CDR3 here is CASSWPGTEAFF. The DNA for the CDR3 is TGTGCCAGCAGCTGGCCGGGCACTGAAGCTTTCTTT. The variable domain in full, with the rest retrieved from reference TRBV7-2 and TRBJ1-1, is GAGVSQSPSNKVTEKGKDVELRCDPISGHTALYWYRQSLGQGLEFLIYFQGNSAPDKSGLPSDRFSAERTGGSVSTLTIQRTQQEDSAVYLCASSWPGTEAFFGQGTRLTVV.

The rearrangement links TRBV7-9 to TRBJ2-7; TRBD1 agrees at 7 bases. The V and J ends lost 0 bases and 2 bases, in that order; junction bases with no gene match: 4. The CDR3 loop spans 15 amino acids. Germline values: CDR1 SEHNR, CDR2 FQNEAQ (reference sequence). The CDR3 is CASSLADRDPYEQYF. In DNA, the CDR3 is TGTGCCAGCAGCTTAGCCGACAGGGACCCCTACGAGCAGTACTTC.

V and J are TRBV19 and TRBJ2-4; 12 bases line up with TRBD2. Trimming removed 10 bases from V and 7 bases from J; junction bases left unmatched: 8. The CDR3 spans 14 residues. Germline V gives CDR1 LNHDA, CDR2 SQIVND (reference sequence). In DNA form, the CDR3 reads TGTGCCATAGTAGGAGGACTAGCGGGGAACATTCAGTACTTC. It specifies CAIVGGLAGNIQYF.

This chain uses TRBV15 with TRBJ1-2; D is perhaps TRBD1 (6 bases). CDR3 length: 12 residues. With 5 bases removed from V and 7 bases from J, the gap between germline ends came to 11 bases. Germline assignment: CDR1 LNHNV and CDR2 YYDKDF (reference sequence). CDR3 bases: TGTGCCACCAGCGCAGGGGAAGGTGGCTACACCTTC. Translation gives CATSAGEGGYTF.

The rearrangement uses TRBV6-6 and TRBJ1-1; possible D gene TRBD1, 5 bases. The germline V and J ends were trimmed by 1 base and 1 base, with 10 bases remaining between them. Germline V gives CDR1 MNHNY, CDR2 SVGAGI (reference sequence). The CDR3 has 15 residues. CDR3 DNA sequence: TGTGCCAGCAGTTACTTGGGGGGAAGGAACACTGAAGCTTTCTTT. It translates to CASSYLGGRNTEAFF.

This sequence joins TRBV7-6 and TRBJ2-1; TRBD2 is a possible D gene (5 bases). Germline CDR1 reads SGHVS; CDR2 reads FNYEAQ. The CDR3 is 14 amino acids. V was clipped by 2 bases and J by 8 bases, with 13 bases between them. CDR3 in DNA: TGTGCCAGCAGCTTACTCGGGGTTGGGGATGAGCAGTTCTTC. Encoded protein: CASSLLGVGDEQFF.

The chain joins TRBV3-1 (or the pseudogene TRBV3-2) to TRBJ2-5, with TRBD2 as a possible D gene (5 bases). The CDR3 sequence is 13 residues long. From germline, CDR1 is LGHDT and CDR2 YNNKEL (reference sequence). The germline V and J ends were trimmed by 4 bases and 5 bases, with 11 bases remaining between them. This CDR3 reads CASSRSPGETQYF. CDR3 DNA sequence: TGTGCCAGCAGCCGGTCGCCGGGGGAGACCCAGTACTTC.

The rearrangement uses TRBV2 and TRBJ2-2; D is undetermined. This CDR3 spans 15 amino acids. The germline V gene has CDR1 SNHLY and CDR2 FYNNEI. The ends were cut back, 3 bases at V and 0 bases at J, with 8 bases in the middle. In nucleotides, the CDR3 is TGTGCCAGCAGTGATGTGACAACGAACACCGGGGAGCTGTTTTTT. This sequence encodes CASSDVTTNTGELFF.

The table lists this clone with a few counts. CDR3 region: CAWSVLAGANTGELFF. The CDR3 nucleotides are TGTGCCTGGAGTGTACTAGCGGGGGCGAACACCGGGGAGCTGTTTTTT. This rearrangement joins TRBV30 to TRBJ2-2; 11 positions match TRBD2. With 0 bases clipped from V and 0 bases from J, the junction kept 0 bases outside the gene matches. CDR3 length equals 16 residues. From germline, CDR1 is GTSNPN and CDR2 SVGIG (reference sequence).

The chain recombines TRBV7-8 with TRBJ2-3, with 7 positions matching TRBD2. Germline loops: CDR1 SGHVS, CDR2 FQNEAQ. This CDR3 comprises 16 residues. V gave up 5 bases and J gave up 7 bases; unmatched junction bases: 15. The CDR3 bases are TGTGCCAGCAGCCCAAAAGGGAGGGCCACAGAATATACGCAGTATTTT. As protein: CASSPKGRATEYTQYF.

The gene calls are TRBV3-1 (or the pseudogene TRBV3-2) and TRBJ2-2, with 11 bases fitting TRBD2. With V trimmed by 0 bases and J by 3 bases, 9 bases remained unmatched. The V gene's germline CDR1 is LGHDT and CDR2 YNNKEL (reference sequence). The CDR3 covers 19 residues. In DNA, the CDR3 is TGTGCCAGCAGCCAAGATCGTAGCGGGGGGGCGCGGGACACCGGGGAGCTGTTTTTT. Translation: CASSQDRSGGARDTGELFF.

The chain employs TRBV12-5 and TRBJ2-5; D remains ambiguous. Between the trimmed V and J ends, which lost 2 bases and 5 bases, there was a span of 6 bases. Germline V gene sequence: CDR1 LGHNT, CDR2 FRNRAP. The CDR3 spans 12 residues. The CDR3 region is CASGLRLETQYF. The CDR3 nucleotides are TGTGCTAGTGGTTTGCGACTGGAGACCCAGTACTTC.

The chain employs TRBV30 and TRBJ2-1, with a weak D call TRBD2 (6 bases). Germline V gene data show CDR1 as GTSNPN and CDR2 as SVGIG (reference sequence). Trimming left V 2 bases short and J 11 bases short, with 13 bases between. CDR3 length equals 12 residues. CDR3 amino acids: CAWSTSGLKQFF. The CDR3 DNA reads as TGTGCCTGGAGTACCTCGGGACTGAAGCAGTTCTTC.

This chain uses TRBV7-9 with TRBJ1-2; TRBD1 is a possible D gene (5 bases). In germline, CDR1 is SEHNR, CDR2 FQNEAQ (reference sequence). This CDR3 spans 11 amino acids. V lost 5 bases and J lost 14, with 15 bases in between. The CDR3 region is CASSTDRRMTF. As DNA, the CDR3 is TGTGCCAGCAGCACCGACAGACGGATGACCTTC. Variable domain in full (rest from reference TRBV7-9 and TRBJ1-2): DTGVSQNPRHKITKRGQNVTFRCDPISEHNRLYWYRQTLGQGPEFLTYFQNEAQLEKSRLLSDRFSAERPKGSFSTLEIQRTEQGDSAMYLCASSTDRRMTFGSGTRLTVV.

V and J are TRBV14 and TRBJ2-1, with 11 nucleotides matching TRBD2. Germline V gene lookup returns CDR1 SGHDN and CDR2 FVKESK. The CDR3 loop spans 13 amino acids. Losses at the gene ends were 4 bases for V and 10 bases for J; bases not matched to a gene: 3. CDR3 DNA: TGTGCCAGCAGCCCCAGGACTAGCGGGGAGCAGTTCTTC. It specifies CASSPRTSGEQFF.

The chain employs TRBV5-4 and TRBJ1-1, with D tentatively TRBD1 (5 bases). Germline values: CDR1 SGHNT, CDR2 YYREEE (reference sequence). Trimming pared 0 bases from V and 6 bases from J, leaving 6 bases between. CDR3 size: 12 residues. DNA for the CDR3: TGTGCCAGCAGCTTGGGACAGTCTGAAGCTTTCTTT. Its translation: CASSLGQSEAFF.

This chain links TRBV6-1 with TRBJ1-5, with D possibly TRBD1 on 6 matching bases. This CDR3 region has 18 residues. CDR1 MNHNS and CDR2 SASEGT come from the germline V gene. The V end lost 1 base, the J end lost 0 bases, and 16 bases lay between the germline ends. Here the CDR3 DNA reads TGTGCCAGCAGTGAAGTCCCGGACAGACTCTATAGCAATCAGCCCCAGCATTTT. Its translation is CASSEVPDRLYSNQPQHF.